This is a list of T cell receptor beta chains from one sample in a study of blood T cell repertoires in COVID-19. Clones were read by immunoSEQ multiplex PCR, and TCRdb kept only the in-frame ones, dropping some. The sample has about 200,000 clones, 84% seen once. The specimen sequenced was peripheral blood. The receptor set was obtained from a human donor in a cohort sampled during active COVID-19. Both conserved end residues are part of each CDR3. D genes are given only for firm matches. Clone sizes are given selectively: once, few, many, or a class where the clone is expanded.

V	size	D	J	DNA	CDR3
TRBV6-5	NA	NA	TRBJ1-5	TGTGCCAGCAGTTACTCGGGCAGCAATCAGCCCCAGCATTTT	CASSYSGSNQPQHF
TRBV3-1/TRBV3-2	once	NA	TRBJ1-3	TGTGCCAGCAGCCAAGACAGCGCGGACACCATATATTTT	CASSQDSADTIYF
TRBV28	NA	NA	TRBJ2-7	TGTGCCAGCAGGTCCCTCTACGAGCAGTACTTC	CASRSLYEQYF
TRBV5-1	NA	TRBD2	TRBJ2-1	TGCGCCAGCAGAGGGCTAGCGGGAAGCTACAATGAGCAGTTCTTC	CASRGLAGSYNEQFF
TRBV18	NA	TRBD1	TRBJ2-2	TGTGCCAGCTCCTGGACAGGGTCGGACACCGGGGAGCTGTTTTTT	CASSWTGSDTGELFF
TRBV9	NA	TRBD1	TRBJ1-5	TGTGCCAGCAGCGGAACAGGGGGTGGGCAGCCCCAGCATTTT	CASSGTGGGQPQHF
TRBV28	once	NA	TRBJ1-2	TGTGCCAGCGGAGACAGAGGTGGCTACACCTTC	CASGDRGGYTF
TRBV14	NA	NA	TRBJ2-3	TGTGCCAGCAGCCAACAGTTCCCTTTGGATACGCAGTATTTT	CASSQQFPLDTQYF
TRBV6-1	NA	NA	TRBJ1-2	TGTGCCAGCAGTGAAGAAAGGGGTGACTATGGCTACACCTTC	CASSEERGDYGYTF
TRBV5-4	NA	NA	TRBJ2-5	TGTGCCAGCAGCTTGGACCGGGGAGGGACCCAGTACTTC	CASSLDRGGTQYF
TRBV30	NA	NA	TRBJ2-5	TGTGCCTGGAGTGTAAACGGAGAGACCCAGTACTTC	CAWSVNGETQYF
TRBV4-1	NA	TRBD2	TRBJ2-7	TGCGCCAGCAGCCAAGTGGGACTAGCGGGAGCGGAGTACTTC	CASSQVGLAGAEYF
TRBV12-5	NA	NA	TRBJ2-1	TGTGCTATATACACAGGGTGCTACAATGAGCAGTTCTTC	CAIYTGCYNEQFF
TRBV11-2	NA	NA	TRBJ2-2	TGTGCCAGCAGCCCCCGATCGTCAGCGAACACCGGGGAGCTGTTTTTT	CASSPRSSANTGELFF
TRBV5-1	NA	TRBD1	TRBJ2-7	TGCGCCAGCAGCTGGGGGACAGGGGCCGCAAAAATCTACGAGCAGTACTTC	CASSWGTGAAKIYEQYF
TRBV14	NA	NA	TRBJ1-3	TGTGCCAGCAGCCGGACAGTCTCTGGAAACACCATATATTTT	CASSRTVSGNTIYF
TRBV5-1	NA	TRBD2	TRBJ2-2	TGCGCCAGCAGCTTGGATAGCGGGATAAACACCGGGGAGCTGTTTTTT	CASSLDSGINTGELFF
TRBV19	NA	NA	TRBJ2-5	TGTGCCAGTAGTTCAACAGGGAGAGGAGAGACCCAGTACTTC	CASSSTGRGETQYF
TRBV6-5	many	NA	TRBJ1-5	TGTGCCAGCAGGTCGACAGGTAGCAATCAGCCCCAGCATTTT	CASRSTGSNQPQHF
TRBV4-1	NA	NA	TRBJ2-1	TGCGCCAGCAGCCTCCCAGGGGTTCGGGGTGAGCAGTTCTTC	CASSLPGVRGEQFF
TRBV11-2	few	NA	TRBJ2-2	TGTGCCAGCAGCCAGGCCCGGCAGAACACCGGGGAGCTGTTTTTT	CASSQARQNTGELFF